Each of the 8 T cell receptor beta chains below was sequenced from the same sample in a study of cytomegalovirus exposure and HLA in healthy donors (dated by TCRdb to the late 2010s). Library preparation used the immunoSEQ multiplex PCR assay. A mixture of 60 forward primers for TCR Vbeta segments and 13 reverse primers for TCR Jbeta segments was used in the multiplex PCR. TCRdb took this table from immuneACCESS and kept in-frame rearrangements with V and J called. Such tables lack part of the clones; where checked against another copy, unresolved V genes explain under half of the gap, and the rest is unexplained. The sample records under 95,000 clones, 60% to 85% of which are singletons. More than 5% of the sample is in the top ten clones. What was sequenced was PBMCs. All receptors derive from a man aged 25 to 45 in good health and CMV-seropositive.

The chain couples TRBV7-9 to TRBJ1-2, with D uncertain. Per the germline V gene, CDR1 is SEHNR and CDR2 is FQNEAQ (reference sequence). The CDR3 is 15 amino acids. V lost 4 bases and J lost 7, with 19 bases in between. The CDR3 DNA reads TGTGCCAGCAGCTCCGACCTAGGAGGTGCAGCTGGCTACACCTTC. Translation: CASSSDLGGAAGYTF. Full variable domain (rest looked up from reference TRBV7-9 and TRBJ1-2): DTGVSQNPRHKITKRGQNVTFRCDPISEHNRLYWYRQTLGQGPEFLTYFQNEAQLEKSRLLSDRFSAERPKGSFSTLEIQRTEQGDSAMYLCASSSDLGGAAGYTFGSGTRLTVV.

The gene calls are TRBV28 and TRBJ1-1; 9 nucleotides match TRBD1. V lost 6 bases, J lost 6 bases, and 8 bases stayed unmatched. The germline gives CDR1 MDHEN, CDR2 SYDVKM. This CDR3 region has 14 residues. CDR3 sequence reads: CASRWDREFAEAFF. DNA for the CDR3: TGTGCCAGCAGGTGGGACAGGGAGTTCGCTGAAGCTTTCTTT.

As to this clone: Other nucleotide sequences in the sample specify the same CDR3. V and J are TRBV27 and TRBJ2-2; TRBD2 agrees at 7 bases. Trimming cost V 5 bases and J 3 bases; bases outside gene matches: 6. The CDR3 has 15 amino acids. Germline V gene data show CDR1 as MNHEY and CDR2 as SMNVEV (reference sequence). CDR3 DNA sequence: TGTGCCAGCAGTCGACTAGCCCCGGACACCGGGGAGCTGTTTTTT. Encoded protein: CASSRLAPDTGELFF.

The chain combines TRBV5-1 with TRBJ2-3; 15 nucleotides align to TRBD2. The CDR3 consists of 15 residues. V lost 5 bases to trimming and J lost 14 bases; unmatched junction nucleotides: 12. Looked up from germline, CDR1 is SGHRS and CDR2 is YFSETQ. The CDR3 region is CASSGTSGGYRAWYF. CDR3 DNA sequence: TGCGCCAGCAGTGGGACTAGCGGGGGGTACCGGGCGTGGTATTTT.

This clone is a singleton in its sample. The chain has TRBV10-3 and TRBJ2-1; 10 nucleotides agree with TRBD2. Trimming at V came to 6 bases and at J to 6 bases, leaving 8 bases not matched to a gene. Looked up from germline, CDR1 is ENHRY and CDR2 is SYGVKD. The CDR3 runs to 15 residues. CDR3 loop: CAISPSGGAFNEQFF. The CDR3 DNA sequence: TGTGCCATCAGCCCCAGCGGGGGGGCCTTCAATGAGCAGTTCTTC.

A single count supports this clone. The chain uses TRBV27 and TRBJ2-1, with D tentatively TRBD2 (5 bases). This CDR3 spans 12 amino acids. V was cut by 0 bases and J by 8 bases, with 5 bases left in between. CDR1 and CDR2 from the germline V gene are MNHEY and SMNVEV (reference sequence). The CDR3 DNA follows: TGTGCCAGCAGTTTATCCGGGGATGAGCAGTTCTTC. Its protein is CASSLSGDEQFF.

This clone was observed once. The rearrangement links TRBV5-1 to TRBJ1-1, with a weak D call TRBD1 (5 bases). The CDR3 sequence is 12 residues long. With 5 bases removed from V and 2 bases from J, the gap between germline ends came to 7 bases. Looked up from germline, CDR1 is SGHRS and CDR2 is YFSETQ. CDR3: CASSQGNTEAFF. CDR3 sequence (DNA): TGCGCCAGCAGTCAGGGAAACACTGAAGCTTTCTTT.

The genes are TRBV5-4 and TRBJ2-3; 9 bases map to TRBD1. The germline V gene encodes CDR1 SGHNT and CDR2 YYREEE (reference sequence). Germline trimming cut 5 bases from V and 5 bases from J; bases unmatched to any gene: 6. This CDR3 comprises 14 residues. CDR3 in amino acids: CASSPQGAGDTQYF. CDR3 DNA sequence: TGTGCCAGCAGTCCACAGGGGGCTGGAGATACGCAGTATTTT.